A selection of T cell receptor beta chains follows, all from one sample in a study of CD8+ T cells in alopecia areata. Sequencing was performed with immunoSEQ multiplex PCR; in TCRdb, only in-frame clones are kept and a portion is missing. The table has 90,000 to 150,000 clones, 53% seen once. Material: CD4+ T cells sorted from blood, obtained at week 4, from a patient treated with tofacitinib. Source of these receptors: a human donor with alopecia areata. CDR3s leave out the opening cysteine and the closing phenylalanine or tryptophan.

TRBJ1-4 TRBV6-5 ATGRINEKLF
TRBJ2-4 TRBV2 ASRPGLAKNIQY
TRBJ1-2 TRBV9 ASSAATAAGYT
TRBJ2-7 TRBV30 AWSVKQAGGRSYEQY
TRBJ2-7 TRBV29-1 SAANWGEQY
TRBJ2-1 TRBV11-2 ASSGHRGPF
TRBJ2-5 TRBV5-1 ASSLLAAQETQY
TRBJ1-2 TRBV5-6 ASSSDPTGPFGYT
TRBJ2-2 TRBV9 ASSVAHWTGELF
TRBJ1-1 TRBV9 ASSAGGPFRRPEAF
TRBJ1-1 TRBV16 ASSQLGQGDTEAF
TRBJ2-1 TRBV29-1 SVGGGYNEQF
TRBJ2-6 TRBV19 ASSEGAGANVLT
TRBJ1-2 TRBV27 ASSSWDNYGYT
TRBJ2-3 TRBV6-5 ASSYMAGADTQY
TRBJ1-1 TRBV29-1 SVRRMNTEAF
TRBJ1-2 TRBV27 ASSPPRDSLFYGYT
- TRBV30 AWNPGIPSYEQY
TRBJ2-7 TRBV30 AWSERLAGASSYEQY
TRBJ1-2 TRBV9 ASSVSGAVGGYT
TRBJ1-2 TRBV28 ASSTTGGNGYT
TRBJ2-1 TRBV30 AWNVLAGGPSEQF
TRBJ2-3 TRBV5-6 ASSRTDTQY
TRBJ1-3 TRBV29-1 SVGIGDSVSGSTIY
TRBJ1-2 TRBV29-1 SVADRGDYGYT
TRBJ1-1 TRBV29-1 SVHRTLNTEAF
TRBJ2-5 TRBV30 AWSVQTGGQETQY
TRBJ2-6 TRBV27 ASSPSGQGAKGANVLT
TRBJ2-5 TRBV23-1 ASKGADRGGETQY